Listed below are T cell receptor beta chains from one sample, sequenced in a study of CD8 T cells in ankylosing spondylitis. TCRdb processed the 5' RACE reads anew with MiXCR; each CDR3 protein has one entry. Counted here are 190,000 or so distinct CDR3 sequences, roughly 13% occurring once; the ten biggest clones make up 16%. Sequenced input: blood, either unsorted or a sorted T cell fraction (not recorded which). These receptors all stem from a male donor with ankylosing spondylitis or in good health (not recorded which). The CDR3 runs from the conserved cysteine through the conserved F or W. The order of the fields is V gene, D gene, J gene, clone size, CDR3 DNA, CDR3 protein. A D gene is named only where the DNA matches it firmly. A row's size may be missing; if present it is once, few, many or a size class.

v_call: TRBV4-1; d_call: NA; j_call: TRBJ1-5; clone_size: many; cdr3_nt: TGCGCCAGCAGCCCGCTGGAGGGTGGTCAGCCCCAGCATTTT; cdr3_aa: CASSPLEGGQPQHF
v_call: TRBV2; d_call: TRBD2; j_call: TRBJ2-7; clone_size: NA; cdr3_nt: TGTGCCAGCAGTTGGCTAGCGGGAGTGGAGTCCTACGAGCAGTACTTC; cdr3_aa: CASSWLAGVESYEQYF
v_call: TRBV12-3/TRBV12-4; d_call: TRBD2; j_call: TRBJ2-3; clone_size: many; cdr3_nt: TGTGCCAGCAGCTTACTAGCGGGAGATACGCAGTATTTT; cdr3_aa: CASSLLAGDTQYF
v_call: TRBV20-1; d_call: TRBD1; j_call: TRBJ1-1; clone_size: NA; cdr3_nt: TGCAGTGCCAGGGGGACAGGGGTGGTTGGGGGCACTGAAGCTTTCTTT; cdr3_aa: CSARGTGVVGGTEAFF
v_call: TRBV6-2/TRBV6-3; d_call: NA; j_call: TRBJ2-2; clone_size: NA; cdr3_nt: TGTGCCAGCAGCCCTCGATCTAACACCGGGGAGCTGTTTTTT; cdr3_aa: CASSPRSNTGELFF
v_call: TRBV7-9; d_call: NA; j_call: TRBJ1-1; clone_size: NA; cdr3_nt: TGTGCCAGCAGCTTAGGGGCTTTCTTT; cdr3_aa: CASSLGAFF
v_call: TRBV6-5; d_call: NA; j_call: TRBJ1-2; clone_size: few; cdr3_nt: TGTGCCAGCAGTTACTCGAGGGGGAATGACGGCTACACCTTC; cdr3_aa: CASSYSRGNDGYTF
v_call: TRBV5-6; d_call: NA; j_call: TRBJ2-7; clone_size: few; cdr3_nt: TGTGCCAGCAGCTTTGGGCCAAACGTGGAGCAGTACTTC; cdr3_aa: CASSFGPNVEQYF
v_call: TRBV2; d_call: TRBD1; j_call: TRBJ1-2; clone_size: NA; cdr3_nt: TGTGCCACCACCCCGACAGGGGCTGAGTATGGCTACACCTTC; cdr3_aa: CATTPTGAEYGYTF
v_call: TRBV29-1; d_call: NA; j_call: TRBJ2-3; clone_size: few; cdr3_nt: TGCAGCGTCGACCGGGACATAAACACAGATACGCAGTATTTT; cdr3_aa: CSVDRDINTDTQYF
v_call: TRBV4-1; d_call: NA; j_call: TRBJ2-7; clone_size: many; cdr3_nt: TGCGCCAGCAGCCAGTACTTCCAGGGGATGGAGTACTTC; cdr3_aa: CASSQYFQGMEYF
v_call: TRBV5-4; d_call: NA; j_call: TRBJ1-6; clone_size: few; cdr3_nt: TGTGCCAGCAGCACCCGGGGGGGGCTTTCACCCCTCCACTTT; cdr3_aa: CASSTRGGLSPLHF
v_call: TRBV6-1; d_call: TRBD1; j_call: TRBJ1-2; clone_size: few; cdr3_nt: TGTGCCAGCAGAACCCCCGGGACAGGGGGAGGCTACACCTTC; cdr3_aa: CASRTPGTGGGYTF
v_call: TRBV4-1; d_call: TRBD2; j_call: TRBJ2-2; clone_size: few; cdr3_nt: TGCGCCAGCAGCCAAGATCTAGCGGGAGCCGGGGAGCTGTTTTTT; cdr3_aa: CASSQDLAGAGELFF
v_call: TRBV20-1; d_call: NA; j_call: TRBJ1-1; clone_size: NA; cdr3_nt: TGCAGTGCCGGGGGAGGGGTGGTCACTGAAGCTTTCTTT; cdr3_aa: CSAGGGVVTEAFF
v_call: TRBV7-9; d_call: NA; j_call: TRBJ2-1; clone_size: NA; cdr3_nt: TGTGCCAGCAGCTTAGGCTACGACAGGTACAATGAGCAGTTCTTC; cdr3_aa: CASSLGYDRYNEQFF
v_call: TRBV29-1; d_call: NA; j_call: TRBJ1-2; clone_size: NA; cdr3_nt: TGCAGCGTTGAGGGGATAGGGGTCGGCTACACCTTC; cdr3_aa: CSVEGIGVGYTF
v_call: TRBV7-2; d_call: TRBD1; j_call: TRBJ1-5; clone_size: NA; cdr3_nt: TGTGCCAGCAGCCCCACGGGACAGGGGGTGAATCAGCCCCAGCATTTT; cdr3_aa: CASSPTGQGVNQPQHF
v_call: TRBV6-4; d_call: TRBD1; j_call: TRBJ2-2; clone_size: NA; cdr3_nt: TGTGCCAGCAGTGACTCCGGACAGGGGGCCGGGGAGCTGTTTTTT; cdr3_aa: CASSDSGQGAGELFF
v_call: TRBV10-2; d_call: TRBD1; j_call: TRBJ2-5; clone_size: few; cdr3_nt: TGCGCCATCCAGGGGGCCGGGGAGACCCAGTACTTC; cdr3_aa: CAIQGAGETQYF
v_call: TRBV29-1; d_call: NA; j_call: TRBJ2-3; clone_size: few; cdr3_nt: TGCAGCGTTGAACTAGCCACGTCTAGGCCAGATACGCAGTATTTT; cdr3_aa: CSVELATSRPDTQYF
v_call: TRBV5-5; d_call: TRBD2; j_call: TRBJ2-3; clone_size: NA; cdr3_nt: TGTGCCAGCAGCACTCCTAGCGGGGGGACAGATACGCAGTATTTT; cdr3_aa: CASSTPSGGTDTQYF
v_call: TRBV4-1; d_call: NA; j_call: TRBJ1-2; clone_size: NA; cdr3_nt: TGCGCCAGCAGCCGAATGGACGGAGATTCTAACTATGGCTACACCTTC; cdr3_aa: CASSRMDGDSNYGYTF
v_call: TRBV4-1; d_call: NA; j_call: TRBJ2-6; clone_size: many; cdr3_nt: TGCGCCAGCAGCCAAGGACCGGAAAGCTCTGGGGCCAACGTCCTGACTTTC; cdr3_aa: CASSQGPESSGANVLTF
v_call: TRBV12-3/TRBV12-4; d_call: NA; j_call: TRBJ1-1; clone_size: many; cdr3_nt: TGTGCCAGCAGTACAGGGTTTAGGAACACTGAAGCTTTCTTT; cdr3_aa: CASSTGFRNTEAFF
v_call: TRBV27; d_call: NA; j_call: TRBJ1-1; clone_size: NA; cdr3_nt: TGTGCCAGCAGTTCCGGAAGGGCCACTGAAGCTTTCTTT; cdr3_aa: CASSSGRATEAFF
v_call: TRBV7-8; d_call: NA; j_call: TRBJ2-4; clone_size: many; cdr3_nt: TGTGCCAGCAGCTTAGCAGACAGAATTCAGTACTTC; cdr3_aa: CASSLADRIQYF
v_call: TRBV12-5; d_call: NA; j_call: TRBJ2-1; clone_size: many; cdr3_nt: TGTGCTAGTGTAGATTCGGACAGAGGCAATGAGCAGTTCTTC; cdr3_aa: CASVDSDRGNEQFF
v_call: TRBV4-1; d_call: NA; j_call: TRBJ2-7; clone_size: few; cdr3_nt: TGCGACAGCAGCCAAGAGGGGGGGTCCTACGAGCAGTACTTC; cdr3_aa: CDSSQEGGSYEQYF
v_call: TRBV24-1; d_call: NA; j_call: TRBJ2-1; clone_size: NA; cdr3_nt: TGTGCCACCAGTCAGGGAGCCTACAATGAGCAGTTCTTC; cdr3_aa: CATSQGAYNEQFF
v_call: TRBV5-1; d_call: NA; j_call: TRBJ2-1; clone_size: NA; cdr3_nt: TGCGCCAGCGGTAGGTGGACGAGCTCCTACAATGAGCTGTTCTTC; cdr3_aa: CASGRWTSSYNELFF
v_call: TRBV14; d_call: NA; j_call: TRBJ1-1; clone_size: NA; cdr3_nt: TGTGCCAGCACCGGGTACGGCGTAGGGGAAACTGAAGCTTTCTTT; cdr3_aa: CASTGYGVGETEAFF
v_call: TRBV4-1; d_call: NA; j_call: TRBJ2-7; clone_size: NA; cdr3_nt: TGCGCCAGCAGCCAAGGCCCCCTACTAGGGGTGGTGAACGAGCAGTACTTC; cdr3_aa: CASSQGPLLGVVNEQYF
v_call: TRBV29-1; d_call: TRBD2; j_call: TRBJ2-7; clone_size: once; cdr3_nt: TGCAGCGTTGATGGGGCGGGGGGGCCGGACGAGCAGTACTTC; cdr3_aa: CSVDGAGGPDEQYF
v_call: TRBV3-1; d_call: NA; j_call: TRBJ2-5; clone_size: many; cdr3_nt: TGTGCCAGCAGCCAAGAAGAGACCCAGTACTTC; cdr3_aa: CASSQEETQYF
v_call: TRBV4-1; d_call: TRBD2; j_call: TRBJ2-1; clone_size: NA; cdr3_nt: TGCGCCAGCAGCCCCCCTGGGGGACGGGGGGACGGGGATGAGCAGTTCTTC; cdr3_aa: CASSPPGGRGDGDEQFF